This T cell receptor (beta chain) is from a study of radiotherapy plus CTLA-4 blockade in lung cancer. Sequencing was performed with immunoSEQ multiplex PCR; in TCRdb, only in-frame clones are kept and a portion is missing. The sample has 110,000 or so clones, around 75% seen once. Comment on this clone: The antigen is not known.

V dropped 7 bases and J dropped 5 bases, with 12 bases sitting between them. The CDR3 covers 12 residues. The germline gives CDR1 SGHRS, CDR2 YFSETQ. Study results and limitations: Clones of tumor-derived TCRs expanded in blood after radiotherapy plus ipilimumab. Best predicting response, reportedly, were early blood T cell clone dynamics, with interferon-beta.

Treatment of patients with chemo-refractory metastatic non-small-cell lung cancer consisted of focal radiation plus CTLA-4 blockade with ipilimumab. The receptor comes from a human donor with non-small cell lung cancer who had a partial response to radiotherapy plus ipilimumab. The sequences come from peripheral blood, collected from a patient treated with radiotherapy plus ipilimumab. The chain has TRBV5-1 and TRBJ2-5, with D tentatively TRBD2 (6 bases). The CDR3 nucleotides are TGCGCCAGCGGAGGGCAAGTGGAGACCCAGTACTTC. It codes for CASGGQVETQYF.